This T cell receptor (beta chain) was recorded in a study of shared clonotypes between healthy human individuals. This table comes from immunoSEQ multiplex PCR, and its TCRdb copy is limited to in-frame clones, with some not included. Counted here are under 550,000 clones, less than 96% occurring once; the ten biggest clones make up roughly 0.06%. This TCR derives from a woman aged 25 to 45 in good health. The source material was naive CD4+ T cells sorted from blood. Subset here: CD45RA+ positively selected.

The CDR3 spells CASSQDPGTNSYEQYF. CDR3 DNA: TGTGCCAGCAGCCAAGATCCCGGGACTAACTCCTACGAGCAGTACTTC. The chain recombines TRBV4-2 with TRBJ2-7; TRBD2 matches at 7 bases. Germline assignment: CDR1 LGHNA and CDR2 YNFKEQ. CDR3 size: 16 residues. With V trimmed by 0 bases and J by 0 bases, 5 bases remained unmatched.